This T cell receptor beta chain was recovered during a study of T cell responses to AZD1222 COVID-19 vaccine. Points from the study as a whole: Mapped onto spike, vaccine-associated CD4 TCRs spanned it and were dominant at 160-218 and 743-854. There were mostly white British donors and more females than males, and clonal diversity was possibly underestimated.

The ends were cut back, 3 bases at V and 10 bases at J, with 16 bases in the middle. Per germline, CDR1 DFQATT and CDR2 SNEGSKA (reference sequence). The CDR3 consists of 13 residues. In the case of this clone: Its antigen is still unknown.

Repertoires were generated with immunoSEQ multiplex PCR, while TCRdb's copy carries only in-frame clones and drops some. The sample has 100,000 to 150,000 clones; about 87% are singletons. The J gene is TRBJ2-1, the V gene TRBV20-1; D is possibly TRBD2 (6 bases). The source material was peripheral blood, sampled on day 0 of AZD1222 vaccination. The receptor was isolated from an adult in good health. In DNA form, the CDR3 reads TGCAGTGCTAGTCCGGACCTACGGGGGGAGCAGTTCTTC. This encodes CSASPDLRGEQFF.